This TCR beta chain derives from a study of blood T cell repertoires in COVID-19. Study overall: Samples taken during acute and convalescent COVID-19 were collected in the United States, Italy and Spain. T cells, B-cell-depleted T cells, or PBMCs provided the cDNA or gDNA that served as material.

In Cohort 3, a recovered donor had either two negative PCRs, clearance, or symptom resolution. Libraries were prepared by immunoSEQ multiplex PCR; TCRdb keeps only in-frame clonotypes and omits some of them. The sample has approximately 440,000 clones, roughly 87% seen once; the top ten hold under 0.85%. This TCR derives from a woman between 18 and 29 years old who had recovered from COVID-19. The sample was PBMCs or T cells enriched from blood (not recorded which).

CDR3 DNA sequence: TGTGCCAGCAGCCAATTGAATAGGGAGACAGGGGTCACCGGGGAGCTGTTTTTT. Translated, it gives CASSQLNRETGVTGELFF. The V gene is TRBV14, the J gene TRBJ2-2, with 8 bases matching TRBD1. The CDR3 spans 18 residues. Germline CDR1 is SGHDN and CDR2 is FVKESK. The junction had 12 bases not matched to a gene; V was cut back by 2 bases and J by 4 bases.